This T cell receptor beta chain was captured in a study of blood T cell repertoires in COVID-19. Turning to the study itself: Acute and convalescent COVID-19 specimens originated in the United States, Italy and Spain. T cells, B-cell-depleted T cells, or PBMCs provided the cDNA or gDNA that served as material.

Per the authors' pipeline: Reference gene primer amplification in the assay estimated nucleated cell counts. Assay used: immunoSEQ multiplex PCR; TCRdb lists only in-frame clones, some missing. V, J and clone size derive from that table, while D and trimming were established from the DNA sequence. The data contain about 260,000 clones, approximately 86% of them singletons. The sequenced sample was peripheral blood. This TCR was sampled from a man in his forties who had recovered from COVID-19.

As DNA, the CDR3 is TGCAGCGTTGAGGGCGGACAGGGCACCTACGAGCAGTACTTC. Its translation: CSVEGGQGTYEQYF. This chain uses TRBV29-1 with TRBJ2-7; 8 positions match TRBD1. V lost 3 bases, J lost 2 bases, and 6 bases stayed unmatched. The germline V gene has CDR1 SQVTM and CDR2 ANQGSEA. This CDR3 is built from 14 residues.